This TCR beta chain was captured by sequencing in a study of blood T cell repertoires in COVID-19 (dated by TCRdb to the early 2020s). As for the study more broadly: The collaborator samples originated in the United States, Italy and Spain and spanned the acute and convalescent phases of COVID-19. A de-identified subject ID, COVID-19 status, age in years and sex were almost always included in the sample metadata. Samples came from the ongoing ImmuneRACE study (first 160 participants) plus 1,254 subjects from 6 global collaborators. Where available, HLA class I and class II types were taken from metadata supplied by the sample provider and were not determined by assay-based typing. The prospective study material was composed of cDNA or gDNA derived from T cells, B-cell-depleted T cells, or PBMCs. Subjects who had been exposed to COVID-19, were actively infected with it, or had recovered from it provided the deeply sampled blood TCRbeta repertoires that made up the dataset. The repertoires were released in a freely available public database intended as a resource for research on the immune response to SARS-CoV-2. The full study reports these points: The amount of clinical and demographic metadata varied by source and participant and was provided uncurated.

There are 15 amino acids in the CDR3, from cysteine to phenylalanine inclusive. Only CDR3 DNA remains: 45 bases, in frame from the first base. CDR1 is given as MNHNY and CDR2 as SVGAGI, both from the germline V gene (reference sequence). V is reduced by 8 bases and J by 0 bases, leaving a spacing of 14 bases between them. Collaborating institutions collected whole blood in K2EDTA tubes following their own protocols. For TCRbeta analysis, collaborator samples were shipped as frozen whole blood, as isolated PBMCs, or as DNA extracted from either sample type. TCRbeta CDR3 regions were amplified from genomic DNA using the immunoSEQ Assay, a bias-controlled multiplex PCR. As for the original processing: Within the assay, amplification of reference gene primers was used to estimate how many nucleated cells each sample contained. To quantify the absolute abundance of each unique TCRbeta CDR3 rearrangement, sequence reads were collapsed and filtered. For each sample, productive Simpson clonality was calculated by taking the square root of Simpson's diversity index across productive rearrangements. What TCRdb holds here is the immuneACCESS table cut down to in-frame rearrangements. Part of the clones is not present; checked against another copy, under half of the missing clones reflect an unresolved V gene, and the others are unexplained. D and trimming were read from the DNA, whereas the V and J calls and clone size are those reported in that table. This sample has about 46,000 clones in its table, and roughly 88% of those were observed once. Around 16% of the sample rests with the top ten.

This clone was observed a single time. The target of this receptor is not known. No base qualities exist here, and no much larger clone lies one base off it. The TCR was taken from a human donor in a cohort sampled during active COVID-19. The donor label of this sample is uncertain. Sequences were obtained from peripheral blood. This chain is built from TRBV6-6 and TRBJ1-3, with the D gene uncertain. The CDR3 region has the sequence CASAPGSISGNTIYF. The bases are TGTGCCAGCGCCCCCGGGTCTATCTCTGGAAACACCATATATTTT.